This TCR beta chain was identified during a study of response to subunit inactivated influenza vaccine. General study points: Authors suggested each seasonal influenza vaccination recruits few new T cells.

Trimming removed 6 bases from V and 6 bases from J, with 8 bases in between. CDR3 length: 12 residues. Many counts were recorded for this clonotype. Its matching antigen is unknown. TCRdb re-derived calls from the RT-PCR reads in MiXCR, one entry per CDR3 protein. Here the sample spans approximately 570,000 distinct CDR3 sequences, around 8% being singletons. The input for sequencing was PBMCs from blood, taken roughly 24 months after vaccination. This chain links TRBV12-3 or TRBV12-4 with TRBJ2-2, with D perhaps matching TRBD1 (5 bases). The receptor comes from a man between 50 and 69 years old who received an inactivated influenza vaccine. The CDR3: CASRTVAGELFF. The CDR3 DNA is TGTGCCAGCAGGACAGTGGCCGGGGAGCTGTTTTTT.